The 14 T cell receptor beta chains given below trace back to one sample, sequenced in a study of cytotoxic CD8 clonotypes in ibrutinib-treated CLL. Generated by immunoSEQ multiplex PCR, the TCRdb table keeps only in-frame clones and is missing some. The table has 150,000 to 200,000 clones, around nine tenths seen once. The sample in question was PBMCs, obtained at disease progression, from a patient treated with ibrutinib. These receptors were taken from a human donor with chronic lymphocytic leukemia.

The CDR3, as DNA: TGCAGCGTTCCCAACTACTACAATGAGCAGTTCTTC. Amino acids: CSVPNYYNEQFF. The chain employs TRBV29-1 and TRBJ2-1, with D uncertain. Trimming removed 5 bases from V and 3 bases from J, with 8 bases in between. Germline-derived CDR1 and CDR2 are SQVTM and ANQGSEA. This CDR3 is 12 amino acids long.

The V call is TRBV19, the J call TRBJ2-7; 13 bases agree with TRBD2. With 4 bases clipped from V and 2 bases from J, the junction kept 5 bases outside the gene matches. Germline V gene sequence: CDR1 LNHDA, CDR2 SQIVND (reference sequence). The length of the CDR3 is 16 residues. This CDR3 is CASSNPGLAGTYEQYF. DNA of the CDR3: TGTGCCAGTAGTAACCCGGGACTAGCGGGAACCTACGAGCAGTACTTC.

The CDR3 bases are TGTGCCAGCAGTTTTCTTTTGGGTGGGACTAGCGGGAGGGTCGTCAATGAGCAGTTCTTC. Encoded protein: CASSFLLGGTSGRVVNEQFF. The genes are TRBV28 and TRBJ2-1, with 16 bases matching TRBD2. Trimming cost V 3 bases and J 6 bases; bases outside gene matches: 14. Germline V gives CDR1 MDHEN, CDR2 SYDVKM. This CDR3 spans 20 amino acids.

This chain joins TRBV10-3 and TRBJ2-7; tentative D call: TRBD2 (6 bases). With 4 bases removed from V and 5 bases from J, the gap between germline ends came to 12 bases. The CDR3 length is 13 residues. The germline CDR1 and CDR2 sequences are ENHRY and SYGVKD. CDR3 residues: CAISGDSGNEQYF. In DNA, the CDR3 is TGTGCCATCAGTGGTGATAGCGGCAACGAGCAGTACTTC.

The chain recombines TRBV7-2 with TRBJ1-4, with D unclear. The length of the CDR3 is 14 residues. CDR1 and CDR2 from the germline V gene are SGHTA and FQGNSA. V lost 1 base to trimming and J lost 7 bases, with 10 bases between them. The CDR3 loop reads CASSLVVNGEKLFF. For the CDR3, the DNA is TGTGCCAGCAGCTTAGTGGTAAACGGTGAAAAACTGTTTTTT.

This clone was counted a single time. The V gene is TRBV6-1, the J gene TRBJ2-3; 9 bases map to TRBD2. The CDR3 is made up of 14 amino acids. Germline V CDR1 and CDR2: MNHNS, SASEGT. The ends lost 7 bases at V and 2 bases at J; junction bases unmatched: 4. DNA for the CDR3: TGTGCCAGCATTGCGGGAGGGACCACAGATACGCAGTATTTT. Translating gives CASIAGGTTDTQYF.

V usage is TRBV21-1 and J usage is TRBJ2-7. TRBV21-1 is a documented pseudogene. This CDR3 has 15 residues. CDR3 nucleotide sequence: TGTGCCAGCAGCAAAAGGAGGGACACATCCTACGAGCAGTACTTC. Residues: CASSKRRDTSYEQYF.

J is TRBJ1-5 and V is TRBV4-1; a possible D gene is TRBD1 (5 bases). The CDR3 is 17 residues long. With 3 bases removed from V and 4 bases from J, the gap between germline ends came to 19 bases. The germline CDR1 and CDR2 sequences are MGHRA and YSYEKL. The DNA of the CDR3 is TGCGCCAGCAGCCATGGTCCCCCGACCGGGGCAAATCAGCCCCAGCATTTT. Protein: CASSHGPPTGANQPQHF.

The chain has TRBV2 and TRBJ2-1, with D possibly matching TRBD1 (7 bases). This CDR3 is built from 14 residues. V lost 7 bases to trimming and J lost 8 bases, with 18 bases between them. Germline V lookup: CDR1 SNHLY, CDR2 FYNNEI. CDR3 DNA: TGTGCCAGCATCTCGGGGGACAGCGGCGATGAGCAGTTCTTC. Translated, it gives CASISGDSGDEQFF.

V usage is TRBV6-5 and J usage is TRBJ2-2, with TRBD1 identical over 8 bases. The trim removed 2 bases at V and 6 bases at J, leaving 2 bases unmatched. Germline V gives CDR1 MNHEY, CDR2 SVGAGI. CDR3 length equals 14 residues. The CDR3 DNA sequence: TGTGCCAGCAGTTACACAGGGGGTCCCGGGGAGCTGTTTTTT. It specifies CASSYTGGPGELFF.

The rearrangement uses TRBV27 and TRBJ2-1; 7 nucleotides align to TRBD1. The V gene end was trimmed by 1 base and the J gene end by 5 bases; junction bases not matched to a gene: 5. From germline, CDR1 is MNHEY and CDR2 SMNVEV (reference sequence). The CDR3 sequence is 15 residues long. The CDR3: CASSLLTGIDNEQFF. The CDR3 nucleotides read TGTGCCAGCAGTTTATTGACAGGGATTGACAATGAGCAGTTCTTC.

This chain links TRBV28 with TRBJ1-2; the D gene is possibly TRBD1 (5 bases). Trimming left V 2 bases short and J 4 bases short, with 20 bases between. Per the germline V gene, CDR1 is MDHEN and CDR2 is SYDVKM. The length of the CDR3 is 17 residues. Here the CDR3 reads CASSLRGHPLQGYGYTF. CDR3 coding DNA: TGTGCCAGCAGTTTAAGAGGACATCCACTCCAGGGCTATGGCTACACCTTC.

V gene TRBV5-5 combines with J gene TRBJ2-7, with D perhaps assigned TRBD1 or TRBD2 (5 bases each). Germline CDR1 is SGHKS and CDR2 is YYEKEE (reference sequence). This CDR3 is 14 amino acids long. V lost 0 bases and J 7 bases, leaving 14 bases between the germline ends. CDR3 sequence: CASSLVSEWGEQYF. CDR3 coding DNA: TGTGCCAGCAGCTTGGTTTCTGAGTGGGGGGAGCAGTACTTC.

The V call is TRBV7-6, the J call TRBJ1-3; D not certain. The CDR3 covers 15 residues. The V gene's germline CDR1 is SGHVS and CDR2 FNYEAQ. The V end was cut by 3 bases, the J end by 3 bases, with 12 bases between. CDR3 amino acids: CASSFDAGSGNTIYF. CDR3 DNA sequence: TGTGCCAGCAGCTTTGACGCGGGGAGTGGAAACACCATATATTTT.